This note documents a single T cell receptor (beta chain) sequence. The antigen remains unidentified. Treatment denoted: oral pan-JAK inhibitor, 5-10 mg twice daily. Extraction of RNA preceded its reverse transcription into cDNA, which served as the sequencing template. Some clones are missing from TCRdb's copy, which holds only in-frame ones; the method was immunoSEQ multiplex PCR. The table has about 40,000 clones, 92% seen once. This record comes from a study of CD8+ T cells in alopecia areata. Study observations and caveats: Normal skin's resident alphabeta T cells are also sequenced in scalp samples.

Germline-derived CDR1 and CDR2 are LGHNA and YSLEER. Deletions cut 0 bases from V and 4 bases from J, with 6 bases between. The CDR3 spans 14 residues. Specimen: CD8+ T cells sorted from blood, collected at week 24, from a patient treated with tofacitinib. The sequence was collected from a human donor with alopecia areata. The rearrangement joins TRBV4-3 to TRBJ2-2; D is uncertain. The CDR3 loop is CASSQESITGELFF. The DNA of the CDR3 is TGCGCCAGCAGCCAAGAGAGTATCACCGGGGAGCTGTTTTTT.